Below are 19 T cell receptor beta chains sequenced from a single sample in a study of T-cell reconstitution after alpha-beta-depleted transplantation in children. Preparation of the TCRbeta library was carried out with unique molecular identifiers. TCRdb fed the PCR reads into MiXCR, producing one record per CDR3 protein. The repertoire holds about 830,000 distinct CDR3 sequences, roughly 15% seen once, with about 4.6% in the top ten. The sample consisted of PBMCs, mostly from graft donor cells, taken 360 days after TCRalphabeta/CD19-depleted stem cell transplant. These receptors were collected from a male patient between 5 and 17 years old who had a stem cell transplant for acute lymphoblastic leukemia, so the T cells may come from the graft donor.

This chain joins TRBV3-1 and TRBJ2-5; 11 nucleotides align to TRBD1. Looked up from germline, CDR1 is LGHDT and CDR2 is YNNKEL (reference sequence). The CDR3 extends over 16 amino acids. After removal of 4 bases from V and 2 bases from J, the junction contained 6 bases not matched to a gene. CDR3 region: CASSPGTGGGQETQYF. CDR3 in DNA: TGTGCCAGCAGCCCGGGGACAGGGGGAGGTCAAGAGACCCAGTACTTC.

This clonotype was seen only a few times. V usage is TRBV20-1 and J usage is TRBJ2-7, with D perhaps TRBD1 (6 bases). This CDR3 region has 13 residues. Germline CDR1 reads DFQATT; CDR2 reads SNEGSKA (reference sequence). V was cut by 3 bases and J by 4 bases, with 13 bases left in between. CDR3: CSASQGSLYEQYF. CDR3 in DNA: TGCAGTGCTAGCCAGGGGAGCCTTTACGAGCAGTACTTC.

This clonotype was counted only a few times. The V gene is TRBV12-3 or TRBV12-4, the J gene TRBJ1-1; the match to TRBD1 covers 8 bases. V lost 5 bases, J lost 4 bases, and 12 bases stayed unmatched. The length of the CDR3 is 16 residues. CDR3 nucleotide sequence: TGTGCCAGCAGTCCACGGACAGGGACCTCAGTCACTGAAGCTTTCTTT. It yields the protein CASSPRTGTSVTEAFF.

V gene TRBV29-1 combines with J gene TRBJ1-1, with 8 nucleotides matching TRBD1. Per germline, CDR1 SQVTM and CDR2 ANQGSEA. The CDR3 covers 12 residues. J gave up 4 bases and V 7 bases, and 5 bases lay outside the gene matches. The CDR3 DNA reads TGCAGCGCCACGACAGGGGTCACTGAAGCTTTCTTT. It translates to CSATTGVTEAFF.

This clonotype was counted only a few times. V usage is TRBV12-5 and J usage is TRBJ2-5; D might be TRBD1 (6 bases). Deletions cut 5 bases from V and 4 bases from J, with 26 bases between. Germline V CDR1 and CDR2: LGHNT, FRNRAP. The CDR3 contains 18 residues. CDR3 sequence reads: CASGNPIEETGLGETQYF. For the CDR3, the DNA is TGTGCTAGTGGTAATCCAATAGAAGAAACAGGGCTGGGAGAGACCCAGTACTTC.

This rearrangement joins TRBV5-1 to TRBJ2-3, with 11 bases fitting TRBD2. Germline CDR1 is SGHRS and CDR2 is YFSETQ. This CDR3 spans 17 amino acids. Trimming took 1 base from V and 5 from J; bases not matched to a gene: 9. CDR3 loop: CASSLPTSGIRVDTQYF. CDR3 DNA sequence: TGCGCCAGCAGCTTGCCGACTAGCGGGATTCGGGTAGATACGCAGTATTTT.

The rearrangement links TRBV24-1 to TRBJ1-4; D is uncertain. The CDR3 runs to 13 residues. Germline lookup yields CDR1 KGHDR and CDR2 SFDVKD. Between the trimmed V and J ends, which lost 9 bases and 3 bases, there was a span of 10 bases. The CDR3 DNA sequence: TGTGCCACCGCGAGGGAGGCTAATGAAAAACTGTTTTTT. As protein: CATAREANEKLFF.

The rearrangement uses TRBV23-1 and TRBJ2-1; unclear D gene. TRBV23-1 is identified as an open reading frame with a role that is uncertain. Trimming shortened V by 3 bases and J by 5 bases, and 11 bases separated the two germline ends. The CDR3 loop spans 14 amino acids. This CDR3 is CASSHRAWNNEQFF. The CDR3 coding sequence is TGCGCCAGCAGTCACCGCGCATGGAACAATGAGCAGTTCTTC.

This chain links TRBV5-1 with TRBJ2-7; no firm D call. Per germline, CDR1 SGHRS and CDR2 YFSETQ. Trimming left V 4 bases short and J 2 bases short, with 4 bases between. CDR3 length equals 11 residues. Written as DNA, the CDR3 is TGCGCCAGCAGCGTACCCTACGAGCAGTACTTC. Protein: CASSVPYEQYF.

This clonotype was seen a few times. This chain joins TRBV5-1 and TRBJ2-1; 7 positions match TRBD2. Trimming cost V 4 bases and J 6 bases; bases outside gene matches: 16. The CDR3 runs 17 residues. The germline CDR1 and CDR2 sequences are SGHRS and YFSETQ. CDR3 DNA: TGCGCCAGCAGCCTCTTCACGGGCGGGAGCGCCAGCAATGAGCAGTTCTTC. Its translation: CASSLFTGGSASNEQFF. The variable domain in full, completed from reference TRBV5-1 and TRBJ2-1, reads KAGVTQTPRYLIKTRGQQVTLSCSPISGHRSVSWYQQTPGQGLQFLFEYFSETQRNKGNFPGRFSGRQFSNSRSEMNVSTLELGDSALYLCASSLFTGGSASNEQFFGPGTRLTVL.

In its sample, this clonotype was seen a few times. The rearrangement joins TRBV11-2 to TRBJ2-5, with 11 bases fitting TRBD2. This CDR3 is 17 amino acids long. J lost 2 bases, V lost 2 bases, and 7 bases had no gene match. From germline, CDR1 is SGHAT and CDR2 FQNNGV. CDR3 bases: TGTGCCAGCAGCTTAAAACTAGCGGGGGAAGTACAAGAGACCCAGTACTTC. The encoded protein is CASSLKLAGEVQETQYF.

The chain couples TRBV20-1 to TRBJ2-6; 14 bases fit TRBD2. Germline-derived CDR1 and CDR2 are DFQATT and SNEGSKA (reference sequence). This CDR3 is 18 amino acids long. V lost 7 bases to trimming and J lost 2 bases; unmatched junction nucleotides: 10. The CDR3 bases are TGCAGTGTTGGAGGACTAGCGGGAGGCGGGGCTGGGGCCAACGTCCTGACTTTC. Its protein product is CSVGGLAGGGAGANVLTF.

With respect to this clonotype: In this CDR3 the conserved last residue, phenylalanine or tryptophan, is missing, so a read error is likely. V gene TRBV5-1 combines with J gene TRBJ1-1, with D unresolved. The length of the CDR3 is 13 residues. The germline V gene encodes CDR1 SGHRS and CDR2 YFSETQ. Trimming left V 4 bases short and J 5 bases short, with 12 bases between. CDR3 protein: CASSPDGLTEAFC. CDR3 nucleotide sequence: TGCGCCAGCAGCCCGGACGGGTTAACTGAAGCTTTCTGT.

This clonotype has a count of ten or more. The V call is TRBV2, the J call TRBJ2-7, with TRBD1 matching 11 bases. This CDR3 has 13 residues. CDR1 is SNHLY and CDR2 is FYNNEI in the germline V gene. V lost 10 bases and J lost 5; bases outside the gene matches: 7. The CDR3 bases are TGTGCCAAAAGGGGACAGGGGGAGGACGAGCAGTACTTC. Protein sequence: CAKRGQGEDEQYF.

This clonotype was recorded a few times. The V and J genes are TRBV12-3 or TRBV12-4 and TRBJ2-2; 9 bases are shared with TRBD2. There are 16 residues in the CDR3. V lost 3 bases to trimming and J lost 5 bases; unmatched junction nucleotides: 7. CDR3 sequence reads: CASSLRLAEITGELFF. As DNA, the CDR3 is TGTGCCAGCAGTTTGCGACTAGCGGAGATAACCGGGGAGCTGTTTTTT.

The chain combines TRBV25-1 with TRBJ2-3, with 9 bases aligning to TRBD1. CDR1 MGHDK and CDR2 SYGVNS come from the germline V gene. The CDR3 consists of 17 residues. Trimming took 8 bases from V and 5 from J; bases not matched to a gene: 17. The CDR3: CASGWALGQGRIDTQYF. The CDR3 DNA follows: TGTGCCAGCGGTTGGGCCCTTGGACAGGGGCGGATAGATACGCAGTATTTT.

This clonotype was detected only a few times. The chain has TRBV7-2 and TRBJ2-3, with D possibly TRBD2 on 6 matching bases. The CDR3 has 19 amino acids. Trimming took 7 bases from V and 0 from J, leaving 26 bases between them. Germline assignment: CDR1 SGHTA and CDR2 FQGNSA. The CDR3 reads CASTSRQGLPHPSTDTQYF. In DNA, the CDR3 is TGTGCCAGCACCTCAAGGCAAGGACTACCCCACCCTAGCACAGATACGCAGTATTTT.

The V call is TRBV10-3, the J call TRBJ1-1; the D is unclear. The CDR3 loop spans 14 amino acids. Per germline, CDR1 ENHRY and CDR2 SYGVKD. V was pared by 4 bases and J by 0 bases, with 9 bases between. The CDR3 sequence is CAISAGLLNTEAFF. As DNA, the CDR3 is TGTGCCATCAGTGCAGGACTGTTGAACACTGAAGCTTTCTTT.

This clonotype was detected ten times or more. CDR3 amino acids: CASSPALASYNEQFF. Written as DNA, the CDR3 is TGTGCCAGCAGTCCTGCCCTGGCGTCCTACAATGAGCAGTTCTTC. The chain uses TRBV28 and TRBJ2-1, with D unresolved. Germline-derived CDR1 and CDR2 are MDHEN and SYDVKM. The CDR3 runs 15 residues. The V end lost 5 bases, the J end lost 1 base, and 12 bases lay between the germline ends.